The 13 T cell receptor beta chains listed next were all sequenced from one sample in a study of tissue T cells after allogeneic stem cell transplantation. Time point noted: mouse harvest day 7 after allogeneic transplant. Tail vein injection delivered 10^7 T-cell-depleted bone marrow cells and 10^6 splenic CD5+ T cells. Using immunoSEQ multiplex PCR, the repertoire was profiled, and TCRdb retains in-frame clones only, with some absent. Of approximately 8,500 clones in the sample, 35% to 50% were seen once. Sequences were obtained from skin. The receptors come from a female BALB/c mouse given C57BL/6 T cells with graft-versus-host disease after an allogeneic hematopoietic cell transplant.

Remarks on this clone: Mouse names are used for the genes. The CDR3 end falls 1 residue outside the read, so it is completed with the germline J gene. The genes are TRBV13-2 and TRBJ2-3; 7 nucleotides agree with TRBD1. Germline loops: CDR1 NNHNN, CDR2 SYGAGS (reference sequence). Losses at the gene ends were 3 bases for V and 1 base for J; bases not matched to a gene: 8. The CDR3 length is 16 residues. CDR3 sequence: CASGVGQAFGAETLYF. The sequenced part of the CDR3 DNA is TGTGCCAGCGGTGTCGGACAGGCTTTTGGTGCAGAAACGCTGTAT.

Details on this clone: The gene names here belong to mouse. The sequenced fragment ends 1 residue before the CDR3 boundary, so the rest is inferred from the germline J gene. The V and J genes are TRBV12-2 and TRBJ2-3, with unresolved D. The CDR3 has 15 amino acids. With 0 bases removed from V and 0 bases from J, the gap between germline ends came to 9 bases. The V gene's germline CDR1 is SGHLS and CDR2 HYDKME. The CDR3 sequence is CASSLEGTSAETLYF. Incomplete CDR3 DNA: TGTGCCAGCTCTCTCGAGGGAACTAGTGCAGAAACGCTGTAT.

Points on this clone: Mouse names are used for the genes. Read coverage stops 1 residue before the CDR3 terminus; the germline J gene supplies the remainder. The chain couples TRBV26 to TRBJ2-5; D is unclear. Looked up from germline, CDR1 is KGHPV and CDR2 is FQNQEV (reference sequence). The CDR3 runs 14 residues. Trimming left V 3 bases short and J 0 bases short, with 7 bases between. CDR3 loop: CASSLKDNQDTQYF. CDR3 DNA, as far as it was read: TGTGCCAGCAGTCTTAAGGATAACCAAGACACCCAGTAC.

Notes on this clone: Mouse names are used for the genes. The read terminates 1 residue ahead of where the CDR3 ends, so the germline J gene completes it. The chain has TRBV15 and TRBJ1-1; D is perhaps TRBD1 (5 bases). CDR1 and CDR2 (germline): SGHND, FRSKSL. The CDR3 consists of 10 residues. With 6 bases removed from V and 10 bases from J, the gap between germline ends came to 9 bases. Partial CDR3 DNA: TGTGCCAGCAGCACAGGAAGAGTCTTC. It encodes CASSTGRVF. The whole CDR3 sequence reads CASSTGRVFF.

As concerns this clone: Genes here carry mouse names. The CDR3 end is not reached by the read, which stops 1 residue before it; the germline J gene fills it in. This rearrangement joins TRBV31 to TRBJ2-1; 10 positions match TRBD2. The V and J ends lost 0 bases and 7 bases, in that order; junction bases with no gene match: 6. CDR3 length equals 15 residues. Per the germline V gene, CDR1 is GKSSPN and CDR2 is SITVG. Partial CDR3 DNA: TGTGCCTGGAGTCTAGTCTGGGGGGGCCGAGCTGAGCAGTTC. Protein product: CAWSLVWGGRAEQF. The CDR3, in full, reads CAWSLVWGGRAEQFF.

Notes on this clone: The gene symbols are mouse symbols. The sequenced fragment ends 1 residue before the CDR3 boundary, so the rest is inferred from the germline J gene. The chain has TRBV26 and TRBJ2-5; D is unresolved. Germline V gene data show CDR1 as KGHPV and CDR2 as FQNQEV (reference sequence). The CDR3 runs to 11 residues. Trimming took 3 bases from V and 4 from J, leaving 2 bases between them. The CDR3 bases that were read are TGTGCCAGCAGTCTTAAAGACACCCAGTAC. This translates into CASSLKDTQY. The full-length CDR3 reads as CASSLKDTQYF.

Points on this clone: The gene symbols are mouse symbols. The missing CDR3 end, 1 residue past where the read stops, is filled in from the germline J gene. The rearrangement uses TRBV26 and TRBJ1-3; a weak D match, TRBD1 (6 bases). CDR1 and CDR2 (germline): KGHPV, FQNQEV (reference sequence). V lost 2 bases to trimming and J lost 0 bases, with 8 bases between them. The CDR3 length is 15 residues. CDR3 in amino acids: CASSLPQGSGNTLYF. The CDR3 DNA, read in part, is TGTGCCAGCAGTCTGCCACAGGGTTCTGGAAATACGCTCTAT. Complete variable domain (other parts from reference TRBV26 and TRBJ1-3): NSKVIQTPRYLVKGQGQKAKMRCIPEKGHPVVFWYQQNKNNEFKFLINFQNQEVLQQIDMTEKRFSAECPSNSPCSLEIQSSEAGDSALYLCASSLPQGSGNTLYFGEGSRLIVV.

This clone was counted between two and nine times. The gene names given are mouse names. Read coverage stops 1 residue before the CDR3 terminus; the germline J gene supplies the remainder. The V call is TRBV15, the J call TRBJ1-4; maybe TRBD1 (5 bases). The V gene lost 7 bases and the J gene lost 1 base, with 7 bases spanning the gap. The CDR3 consists of 13 residues. Germline V gene sequence: CDR1 SGHND, CDR2 FRSKSL. CDR3: CASTQGSNERLFF. Partial CDR3 DNA: TGTGCCAGCACTCAGGGTTCCAACGAAAGATTATTT. Variable domain in full (rest from reference TRBV15 and TRBJ1-4): DAGVTQTPRHEVAEKGQTIILKCEPVSGHNDLFWYRQTKIQGLELLSYFRSKSLMEDGGAFKDRFKAEMLNSSFSTLKIQPTEPKDSAVYLCASTQGSNERLFFGHGTKLSVL.

This clone is medium-sized (0.01 to 0.1%) in the sample. Mouse gene names apply. The CDR3 extends 1 residue past the end of the read, so its final part is completed from the germline J gene. V usage is TRBV14 and J usage is TRBJ1-2; perhaps TRBD1 as D (5 bases). Trimming pared 2 bases from V and 3 bases from J, leaving 8 bases between. The CDR3 is 13 residues long. The germline V gene has CDR1 SGHDT and CDR2 FRDEAV. The CDR3 DNA, read in part, is TGTGCCAGCAGTTTGACCAGGGACTCCGACTACACC. Protein sequence: CASSLTRDSDYT. The complete CDR3 sequence is CASSLTRDSDYTF.

In the case of this clone: Genes and germline are mouse. The CDR3 loop reads CASSVLGGRAEQFF. CDR3 bases read: TGTGCCAGCAGTGTACTGGGGGGGCGTGCTGAGCAGTTC. The chain joins TRBV13-3 to TRBJ2-1; the match to TRBD2 covers 11 bases. With the read ending 1 residue before the CDR3 end, the germline J gene is used to fill in that end. V shed 3 bases and J 6 bases; nucleotides not matched to a gene: 2. Germline lookup yields CDR1 NNHDY and CDR2 SYVADS. The CDR3 extends over 14 amino acids.

A remark on this clone: Mouse gene names and germline throughout. The CDR3 goes on 1 residue after the read ends, and that part is filled in from the germline J gene. V gene TRBV26 combines with J gene TRBJ1-6; D remains unclear. TRBJ1-6 is sorted into the ORF group, with uncertain function. The V end lost 1 base, the J end lost 7 bases, and 5 bases lay between the germline ends. CDR1 is KGHPV, CDR2 FQNQEV, per germline (reference sequence). This CDR3 is 13 amino acids long. The sequenced part of the CDR3 DNA is TGTGCCAGCAGTCTGTACGGGAATTCGCCCCTCTAC. Encoded protein: CASSLYGNSPLY. The CDR3, in full, reads CASSLYGNSPLYF.

In its sample, this clone ranks as medium-sized. Mouse gene names and germline throughout. The CDR3 end is not reached by the read, which stops 1 residue before it; the germline J gene fills it in. This chain links TRBV24 with TRBJ1-3; no firm D call. The germline gives CDR1 KGHTA, CDR2 FRNEEI. The CDR3 has 14 amino acids. The V gene lost 4 bases and the J gene lost 0 bases, with 7 bases spanning the gap. The part of the CDR3 DNA that was read is TGTGCCAGCAGTCCCACAGATTCTGGAAATACGCTCTAT. This codes for CASSPTDSGNTLY. The whole CDR3 sequence is CASSPTDSGNTLYF.

Concerning this clone itself: Mouse germline and gene names are used. Read sequence stops 1 residue before the CDR3 end, and the germline J gene provides the missing end. J is TRBJ1-4 and V is TRBV19; no clear D gene. The V and J ends lost 4 bases and 0 bases respectively, with 10 bases between them. CDR1 is FNHDT and CDR2 is SITEND in the germline V gene (reference sequence). CDR3 size: 15 residues. CDR3 sequence: CASSLRHISNERLFF. The CDR3 DNA, read in part, is TGTGCCAGCAGTCTCAGACACATTTCCAACGAAAGATTATTT.